These T cell receptor beta chains were read from a single sample in a study of blood T cell repertoires in COVID-19. Produced via immunoSEQ multiplex PCR; TCRdb's table is partial and in-frame only. Of roughly 66,000 clones in the sample, about nine tenths were seen once. Sequenced: peripheral blood. Receptor source: a human donor in a cohort sampled during active COVID-19. CDR3s include the opening cysteine and the closing phenylalanine or tryptophan. A D gene is named only where the DNA matches it firmly. Some rows have no size entry. The others give once, few or many, or a class for an expanded clone.

>TRBJ1-2|NA|TRBV19|NA
TGTGCCAGCCAATTTGCGGGAAACTATGGCTACACCTTC
CASQFAGNYGYTF
>TRBJ1-5|NA|TRBV20-1|NA
TGCAGTGCTAGTAGCGCGGGCTATAGCAATCAGCCCCAGCATTTT
CSASSAGYSNQPQHF
>TRBJ2-5|TRBD1|TRBV11-3|NA
TGTGCCAGCAGCGGAGGGACAGGGGAGGACGAGACCCAGTACTTC
CASSGGTGEDETQYF
>TRBJ2-7|NA|TRBV7-9|NA
TGTGCCAGCAGCGCCGACAGTAACTCCTACGAGCAGTACTTC
CASSADSNSYEQYF
>TRBJ2-5|NA|TRBV19|NA
TGTGCCAGTGGAGCCGCGGGGATCCAAGAGACCCAGTACTTC
CASGAAGIQETQYF
>TRBJ2-4|NA|TRBV16|NA
TGTGCCAGCAGCCAATTCATCGGAGCCAAAAACATTCAGTACTTC
CASSQFIGAKNIQYF
>TRBJ1-3|NA|TRBV7-3|NA
TGTGCCGGGGGGGCCATATATTTT
CAGGAIYF
>TRBJ1-3|NA|TRBV10-2|NA
TGCGCCAGCAGGGACTATGAGGGAAACACCATATATTTT
CASRDYEGNTIYF
>TRBJ2-3|TRBD2|TRBV3-1/TRBV3-2|NA
TGTGCCAGCAGCCGAAGCGGGGGGTGGACAGATACGCAGTATTTT
CASSRSGGWTDTQYF
>TRBJ1-2|NA|TRBV18|NA
TGTGCCAGCTCACCAATCTCCGGACAGACCTATGGCTACACCTTC
CASSPISGQTYGYTF
>TRBJ2-3|NA|TRBV19|NA
TGTGCCAGTAGTATGCGGACAGAGAGCACAGATACGCAGTATTTT
CASSMRTESTDTQYF
>TRBJ2-3|NA|TRBV3-1/TRBV3-2|NA
TGTGCCAGCAGCCGTGGTCGAGGTAGCGCAAACACAGATACGCAGTATTTT
CASSRGRGSANTDTQYF
>TRBJ2-2|TRBD2|TRBV20-1|NA
TGCAGTGCTAGTGTTCTAGCGGGAGTGATTGCCGGGGAGCTGTTTTTT
CSASVLAGVIAGELFF
>TRBJ2-7|NA|TRBV7-8|once
TGTGCCAGCAGCTTAGCGGTAGGGGCCTACTCCTACGAGCAGTACTTC
CASSLAVGAYSYEQYF
>TRBJ2-4|TRBD2|TRBV7-2|NA
TGTGCCAGCAGCTTCAGCGGGAGCGGCAAAAACATTCAGTACTTC
CASSFSGSGKNIQYF
>TRBJ2-1|NA|TRBV6-5|NA
TGTGCCAGCAGTATCCGGAGCGAGGACAATGAGCAGTTCTTC
CASSIRSEDNEQFF
>TRBJ2-2|TRBD2|TRBV7-3|NA
TGTGCCAGCAGCTTAAAACCCACCAGTGTTTTAGCGGGGACGGGCACCGGGGAGCTGTTTTTT
CASSLKPTSVLAGTGTGELFF
>TRBJ2-5|TRBD2|TRBV7-2|NA
TGTGCCAGCAGCTTAGTCCCAGGACTAGCGGGAGAGACCCAGTACTTC
CASSLVPGLAGETQYF